This passage covers 20 T cell receptor beta chains from one sample sequenced in a study of post-analysis software for immune sequencing data (dated by TCRdb to between 2014 and 2017). Results the study describes overall, beyond this receptor: Roughly 5 TRBV segments, including TRBV5-6, TRBV5-1 and TRBV20-1, were significantly more frequent in patients than controls.

Library preparation was by PCR. TCRdb lists the instrument as Illumina HiSeq 2500. Unique molecular identifiers were incorporated into TCR beta cDNA libraries to reduce PCR and sequencing biases. TCRdb redid the processing of the public reads, applying fastp at Q25 and MiXCR, and retained in-frame beta chains. One record per CDR3 amino acid sequence lists the most common genes and DNA. The sample table lists approximately 400,000 distinct CDR3 sequences, around 33% of them with a count of one. Roughly 13% of the sample is taken by the ten largest. These receptors lack a known antigen. The sample taken for sequencing was blood. These receptors all come from a girl aged 5-17 years with multiple sclerosis.

This clonotype appeared many times. The chain uses TRBV9 and TRBJ2-5; the match to TRBD2 covers 7 bases. Germline CDR1 and CDR2: SGDLS and YYNGEE. There are 13 residues in the CDR3. The junction had 2 bases not matched to a gene; V was cut back by 0 bases and J by 6 bases. This chain's CDR3 is CASSVEGGKTQYF. The CDR3 bases are TGTGCCAGCAGCGTAGAGGGAGGGAAGACCCAGTACTTC.

The table lists this clonotype with a few counts. J is TRBJ1-5 and V is TRBV12-3 or TRBV12-4; D unresolved. This CDR3 region has 14 residues. Between the trimmed V and J ends, which lost 0 bases and 1 base, there was a span of 4 bases. CDR3 region: CASSLALSNQPQHF. CDR3 nucleotides: TGTGCCAGCAGTTTAGCGCTCAGCAATCAGCCCCAGCATTTT.

This clonotype has just a few counts. A much larger clone differs by one base, so this may be a read error. The chain couples TRBV5-1 to TRBJ2-4; 7 nucleotides agree with TRBD1. The DNA end is a closer match to TRBJ2-7, so the J assignment may be wrong. Germline loops: CDR1 SGHRS, CDR2 YFSETQ. The CDR3 is made up of 15 amino acids. The CDR3 bases are TGCGCCAGCCGCTTGGACAGGCACCACTCCTACGAGCAGTACTTC. This gives the protein CASRLDRHHSYEQYF.

This clonotype was observed a few times. The chain uses TRBV6-1 and TRBJ1-5, with D tentatively TRBD1 (5 bases). CDR3 length equals 14 residues. The V and J ends lost 7 bases and 0 bases respectively, with 10 bases between them. Germline CDR1 reads MNHNS; CDR2 reads SASEGT. In DNA form, the CDR3 reads TGTGCCAGCAAGACAGAATATAGCAATCAGCCCCAGCATTTT. Its translation is CASKTEYSNQPQHF.

This clonotype was counted between two and nine times. V gene TRBV5-6 combines with J gene TRBJ2-1; 8 positions match TRBD1. V shed 5 bases, J shed 5 bases, and the junction held 9 bases outside the gene matches. CDR3 length: 15 residues. Germline CDR1 is SGHDT and CDR2 is YYEEEE. Here the CDR3 reads CASSISGGRDNEQFF. In DNA form, the CDR3 reads TGTGCCAGCAGTATCTCAGGGGGCAGGGACAATGAGCAGTTCTTC.

This chain connects TRBV3-1 to TRBJ2-3; unclear D gene. Per germline, CDR1 LGHDT and CDR2 YNNKEL (reference sequence). V was shortened by 1 base and J by 7 bases, with 3 bases between the two germline ends. The CDR3 covers 11 residues. CDR3 amino acids: CASSQGNTQYF. In DNA, the CDR3 is TGTGCCAGCAGCCAAGGGAATACGCAGTATTTT.

The V and J genes are TRBV5-8 and TRBJ2-3; D is ambiguous. Germline V gives CDR1 SGHTS, CDR2 YDEGEE. The CDR3 spans 14 residues. The ends were cut back, 2 bases at V and 2 bases at J, with 9 bases in the middle. The CDR3 sequence: CASSFTANTDTQYF. The CDR3 DNA reads as TGTGCCAGCAGCTTCACGGCAAACACAGATACGCAGTATTTT.

This clonotype was counted only a few times. A junction boundary mismatches the germline segment, possibly from a read error. The chain has TRBV3-1 and TRBJ2-3, with D possibly matching TRBD2 (6 bases). The V gene's germline CDR1 is LGHDT and CDR2 YNNKEL (reference sequence). The CDR3 extends over 16 amino acids. As DNA, the CDR3 is TGTGCCAACAGCCCACCCCAGGGACTGGGCACAGATACGCAGTATTTT. Translation gives CANSPPQGLGTDTQYF.

A note on this clonotype: A read error may explain this, as a much larger clone is one base away. The chain carries TRBV24-1 and TRBJ2-4; no reliable D call. The DNA end lines up better with TRBJ2-7; the J call may be wrong. The CDR3 has 11 amino acids. Germline CDR1 KGHDR, CDR2 SFDVKD. The CDR3 sequence: CAPSDLNEQYF. CDR3 bases: TGTGCCCCCAGTGATTTGAACGAGCAGTACTTC.

This clonotype came up a few times. A read error may explain this, as a much larger clone is one base away. The chain is built from TRBV29-1 and TRBJ2-5, with D possibly being TRBD1 or TRBD2 (5 bases each). The length of the CDR3 is 13 residues. Germline V gene sequence: CDR1 SQVTM, CDR2 ANQGSEA. Trimming stripped 7 bases from V and 11 bases from J, with 23 bases between. The DNA for the CDR3 is TGCAGCGGGCGAATTGGGGGTTACAATGAGCAGTACTTC. Encoded protein: CSGRIGGYNEQYF. Filled out from reference TRBV29-1 and TRBJ2-5, the complete variable domain reads SAVISQKPSRDICQRGTSLTIQCQVDSQVTMMFWYRQQPGQSLTLIATANQGSEATYESGFVIDKFPISRPNLTFSTLTVSNMSPEDSSIYLCSGRIGGYNEQYFGPGTRLLVL.

The table lists this clonotype with a count of one. This rearrangement joins TRBV5-6 to TRBJ2-5; 7 bases align to TRBD1. V lost 2 bases, J lost 1 base, and 5 bases stayed unmatched. Germline CDR1 SGHDT, CDR2 YYEEEE. This CDR3 has 15 amino acids. In DNA, the CDR3 is TGTGCCAGCAGCTTTGACAGGGTGACCCAAGAGACCCAGTACTTC. Its protein product is CASSFDRVTQETQYF.

This clonotype occurred a few times. The V and J genes are TRBV21-1 and TRBJ2-7; the DNA was not compared with TRBD2, the D call given in the table. TRBV21-1 is an annotated pseudogene. CDR3 length: 15 residues. The CDR3, as DNA: TGTGCCAGCAGCAAAGAGAGGGGCCCCAGGTACGAGCAGTACTTC. This encodes CASSKERGPRYEQYF.

The V call is TRBV12-3 or TRBV12-4, the J call TRBJ1-5; D ambiguous. Trimming left V 5 bases short and J 8 bases short, with 10 bases between. This CDR3 contains 12 residues. The CDR3 protein is CASSPPREPQHF. Here the CDR3 DNA reads TGTGCCAGCAGTCCTCCTCGGGAGCCCCAGCATTTT.

This chain uses TRBV7-2 with TRBJ2-7, with 8 bases identical to TRBD2. Germline CDR1 is SGHTA and CDR2 is FQGNSA. CDR3 size: 15 residues. With 3 bases clipped from V and 4 bases from J, the junction kept 8 bases outside the gene matches. CDR3 protein: CASSLRTGGQYEQYF. The CDR3 DNA follows: TGTGCCAGCAGCTTGAGGACGGGGGGGCAGTACGAGCAGTACTTC.

The rearrangement links TRBV29-1 to TRBJ2-1; perhaps TRBD2 as D (5 bases). V was clipped by 7 bases and J by 3 bases, with 13 bases between them. Germline CDR1 SQVTM, CDR2 ANQGSEA. The CDR3 loop spans 13 amino acids. CDR3 DNA sequence: TGCAGCGCTCAGAGGGCCGACTACAATGAGCAGTTCTTC. Amino acid sequence: CSAQRADYNEQFF.

The V gene is TRBV11-2, the J gene TRBJ2-4; 9 bases map to TRBD2. Judging by the DNA end, TRBJ2-7 fits better; the J call may be wrong. The CDR3 runs 18 residues. The germline V gene has CDR1 SGHAT and CDR2 FQNNGV. CDR3 DNA: TGTGCCAGCAGCTTCAGGGATAGCGGGGGCCTTCCCGGGTACGAGCAGTACTTC. Translating gives CASSFRDSGGLPGYEQYF.

This sequence joins TRBV14 and TRBJ2-4, with TRBD1 as a possible D gene (5 bases). The J call may be faulty, since TRBJ2-7 better matches the DNA end. Germline values: CDR1 SGHDN, CDR2 FVKESK. This CDR3 comprises 15 residues. The CDR3: CASSTYQGSSYEQYF. Written as DNA, the CDR3 is TGTGCCAGCAGCACCTATCAGGGCTCGTCCTACGAGCAGTACTTC.

V is TRBV5-1 and J is TRBJ2-5; either TRBD1 or TRBD2 may supply D (5 bases each). This CDR3 has 16 amino acids. Germline loops: CDR1 SGHRS, CDR2 YFSETQ. The V and J ends lost 2 bases and 1 base respectively, with 15 bases between them. This CDR3 reads CASSFLGPGAQETQYF. For the CDR3, the DNA is TGCGCCAGCAGCTTCCTTGGTCCCGGGGCCCAAGAGACCCAGTACTTC.

This clonotype was observed a handful of times. The chain carries TRBV27 and TRBJ1-1, with TRBD1 matching 8 bases. The germline V gene encodes CDR1 MNHEY and CDR2 SMNVEV (reference sequence). Trimming removed 4 bases from V and 1 base from J; junction bases left unmatched: 8. The CDR3 loop spans 16 amino acids. The CDR3 here is CASSWGPDRANTEAFF. The CDR3 DNA reads as TGTGCCAGCAGTTGGGGTCCGGACAGGGCGAACACTGAAGCTTTCTTT.

This clonotype was counted between two and nine times. The rearrangement joins TRBV15 to TRBJ1-2; no firm D call. The V and J ends lost 5 bases and 5 bases respectively, with 6 bases between them. The germline CDR1 and CDR2 sequences are LNHNV and YYDKDF (reference sequence). This CDR3 has 11 amino acids. CDR3 nucleotides: TGTGCCACCAGCGGACCTTATGGCTACACCTTC. Its protein is CATSGPYGYTF.